This T cell receptor beta chain derives from a study of blood T cell repertoires in COVID-19. Original handling: From reference gene primer amplification, estimates of nucleated cell counts were derived. Clones were sequenced by immunoSEQ multiplex PCR, and TCRdb holds only the in-frame ones, with some missing. The DNA was the basis for D and trimming; V, J and clone size are from that table. The repertoire consists of more than 200,000 clones, with roughly nine tenths occurring once and the leading ten covering less than 0.75%. CDR1 and CDR2 from the germline V gene are LNHDA and SQIVND (reference sequence). This CDR3 spans 14 amino acids. Unmatched junction bases numbered 5, after V lost 5 bases and J lost 6 bases.

Input material: peripheral blood. The receptor comes from a man aged 35 to 55 with acute or convalescent COVID-19. V gene TRBV19 combines with J gene TRBJ2-1; 9 nucleotides match TRBD1. The CDR3 DNA is TGTGCCAGTAGTCCTTGGACAGGGGCCAATGAGCAGTTCTTC. Its protein is CASSPWTGANEQFF.